This TCR beta chain was recorded in a study of T cell repertoires in cytomegalovirus infection. TCRdb re-called the reads through MiXCR, storing one row per CDR3 protein. The sample includes some 900,000 distinct CDR3 sequences, about 33% of them seen just once. This clonotype was observed many times. Its matching antigen is unknown. CDR1 is SEHNR, CDR2 FQNEAQ, per germline (reference sequence). The CDR3 has 12 amino acids. Trimming pared 4 bases from V and 6 bases from J, leaving 8 bases between. The specimen was cultured CD8+ T cells from PBMCs, collected from culture after CMV antigen stimulation. V gene TRBV7-9 combines with J gene TRBJ2-3; D uncertain. The sequence was obtained from a human donor in good health (CMV status not recorded). Some clones in this sample may be carry-over from other donors' samples. CDR3 loop: CASSSPADTQYF. CDR3 bases: TGTGCCAGCAGCTCCCCCGCGGATACGCAGTATTTT.